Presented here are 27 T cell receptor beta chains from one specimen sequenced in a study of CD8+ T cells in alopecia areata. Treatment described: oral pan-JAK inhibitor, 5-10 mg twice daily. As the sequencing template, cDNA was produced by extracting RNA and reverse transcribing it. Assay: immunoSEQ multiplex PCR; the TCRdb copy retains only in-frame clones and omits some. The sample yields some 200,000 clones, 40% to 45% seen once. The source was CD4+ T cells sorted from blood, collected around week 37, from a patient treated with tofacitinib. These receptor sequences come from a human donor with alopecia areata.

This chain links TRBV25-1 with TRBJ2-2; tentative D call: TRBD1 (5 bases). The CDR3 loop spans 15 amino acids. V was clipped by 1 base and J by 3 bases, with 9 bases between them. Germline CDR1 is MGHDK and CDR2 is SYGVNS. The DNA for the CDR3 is TGTGCCAGCAGTGAATCCGGCAGGGACACCGGGGAGCTGTTTTTT. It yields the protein CASSESGRDTGELFF.

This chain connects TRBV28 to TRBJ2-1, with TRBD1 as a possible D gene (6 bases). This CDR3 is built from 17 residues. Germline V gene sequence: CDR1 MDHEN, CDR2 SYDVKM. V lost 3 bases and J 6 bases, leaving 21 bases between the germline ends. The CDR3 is CASSFIPPPGVGNEQFF. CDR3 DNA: TGTGCCAGCAGTTTTATACCGCCGCCAGGGGTGGGCAATGAGCAGTTCTTC.

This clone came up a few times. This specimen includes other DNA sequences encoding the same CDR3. CDR3 nucleotides: TGTGCCAGCAGCTTTGGGGTGAAGAACACTGAAGCTTTCTTT. It translates to CASSFGVKNTEAFF. The V and J genes are TRBV11-1 and TRBJ1-1; no clear D. V was clipped by 3 bases and J by 1 base, with 9 bases between them. The CDR3 contains 14 residues. The germline CDR1 and CDR2 sequences are SGHAT and FQDESV (reference sequence).

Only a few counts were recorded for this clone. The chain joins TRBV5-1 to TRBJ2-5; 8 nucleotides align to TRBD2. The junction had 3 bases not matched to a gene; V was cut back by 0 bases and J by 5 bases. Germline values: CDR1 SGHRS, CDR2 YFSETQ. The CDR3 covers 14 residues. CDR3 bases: TGCGCCAGCAGCTTGGCCGGCGGGAGGGAGACCCAGTACTTC. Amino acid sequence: CASSLAGGRETQYF. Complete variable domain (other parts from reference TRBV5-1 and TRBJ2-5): KAGVTQTPRYLIKTRGQQVTLSCSPISGHRSVSWYQQTPGQGLQFLFEYFSETQRNKGNFPGRFSGRQFSNSRSEMNVSTLELGDSALYLCASSLAGGRETQYFGPGTRLLVL.

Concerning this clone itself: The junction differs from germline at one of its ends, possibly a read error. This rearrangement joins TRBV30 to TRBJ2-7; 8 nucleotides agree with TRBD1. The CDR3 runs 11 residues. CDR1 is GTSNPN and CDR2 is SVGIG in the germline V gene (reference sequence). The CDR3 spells CAWRSGQGENF. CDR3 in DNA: TGTGCCTGGAGGAGTGGACAGGGTGAAAACTTC. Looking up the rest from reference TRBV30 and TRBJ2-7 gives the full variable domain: SQTIHQWPATLVQPVGSPLSLECTVEGTSNPNLYWYRQAAGRGLQLLFYSVGIGQISSEVPQNLSASRPQDRQFILSSKKLLLSDSGFYLCAWRSGQGENFGPGTRLTVT.

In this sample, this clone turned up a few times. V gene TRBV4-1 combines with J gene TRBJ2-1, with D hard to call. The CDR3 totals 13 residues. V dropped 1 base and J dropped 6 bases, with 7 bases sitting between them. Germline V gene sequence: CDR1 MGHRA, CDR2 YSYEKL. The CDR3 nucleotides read TGCGCCAGCAGCCAAGTACATCCCAATGAGCAGTTCTTC. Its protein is CASSQVHPNEQFF.

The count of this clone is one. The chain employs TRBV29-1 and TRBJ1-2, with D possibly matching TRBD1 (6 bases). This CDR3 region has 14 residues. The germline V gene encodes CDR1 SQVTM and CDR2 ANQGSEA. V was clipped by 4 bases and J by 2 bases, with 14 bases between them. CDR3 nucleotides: TGCAGCGTTGCTCCCACGGGACAAAACTATGGCTACACCTTC. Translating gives CSVAPTGQNYGYTF.

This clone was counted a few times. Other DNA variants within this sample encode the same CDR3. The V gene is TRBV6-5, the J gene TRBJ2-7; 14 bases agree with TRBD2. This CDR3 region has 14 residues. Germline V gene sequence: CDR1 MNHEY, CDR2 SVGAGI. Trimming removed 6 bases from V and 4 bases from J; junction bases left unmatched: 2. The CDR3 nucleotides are TGTGCCAGCAGCGGGACTAGCGGGAGTTACGAGCAGTACTTC. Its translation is CASSGTSGSYEQYF.

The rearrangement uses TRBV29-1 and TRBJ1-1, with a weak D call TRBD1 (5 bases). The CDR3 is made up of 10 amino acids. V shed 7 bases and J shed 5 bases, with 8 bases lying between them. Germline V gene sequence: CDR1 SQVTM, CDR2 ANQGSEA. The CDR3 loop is CSATETEAFF. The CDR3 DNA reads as TGCAGCGCGACAGAGACTGAAGCTTTCTTT.

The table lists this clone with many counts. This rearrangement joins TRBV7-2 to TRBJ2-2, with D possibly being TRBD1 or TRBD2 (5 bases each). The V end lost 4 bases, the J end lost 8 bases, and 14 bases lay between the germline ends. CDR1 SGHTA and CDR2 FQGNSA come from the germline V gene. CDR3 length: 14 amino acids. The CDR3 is CASSSGTPFGELFF. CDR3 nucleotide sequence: TGTGCCAGCAGCTCCGGGACCCCTTTTGGGGAGCTGTTTTTT.

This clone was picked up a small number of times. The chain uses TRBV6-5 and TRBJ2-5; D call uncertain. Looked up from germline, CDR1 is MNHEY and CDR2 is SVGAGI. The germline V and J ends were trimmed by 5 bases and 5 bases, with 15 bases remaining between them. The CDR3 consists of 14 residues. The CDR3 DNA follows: TGTGCCAGCAGTCCCGGTGGGCAAGGGGAGACCCAGTACTTC. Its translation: CASSPGGQGETQYF.

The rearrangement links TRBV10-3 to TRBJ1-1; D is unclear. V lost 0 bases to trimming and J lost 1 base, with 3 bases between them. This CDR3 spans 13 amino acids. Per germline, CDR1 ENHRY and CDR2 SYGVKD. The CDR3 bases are TGTGCCATCAGTGAGTCCCGGAACACTGAAGCTTTCTTT. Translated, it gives CAISESRNTEAFF.

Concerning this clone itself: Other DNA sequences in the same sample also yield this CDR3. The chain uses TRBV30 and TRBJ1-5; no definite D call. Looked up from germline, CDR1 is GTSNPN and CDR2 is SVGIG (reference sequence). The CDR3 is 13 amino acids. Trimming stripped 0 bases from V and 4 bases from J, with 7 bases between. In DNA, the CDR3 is TGTGCCTGGAGTGTACGAGAAAATCAGCCCCAGCATTTT. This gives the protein CAWSVRENQPQHF.

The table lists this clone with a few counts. The CDR3 nucleotides are TGTGCCAGCAGTTCGAGAGGGGGCGCGGGCTACACCTTC. It codes for CASSSRGGAGYTF. The chain combines TRBV7-6 with TRBJ1-2; 7 bases line up with TRBD1. Germline V gives CDR1 SGHVS, CDR2 FNYEAQ. This CDR3 has 13 amino acids. V was pared by 6 bases and J by 8 bases, with 9 bases of the junction left unmatched.

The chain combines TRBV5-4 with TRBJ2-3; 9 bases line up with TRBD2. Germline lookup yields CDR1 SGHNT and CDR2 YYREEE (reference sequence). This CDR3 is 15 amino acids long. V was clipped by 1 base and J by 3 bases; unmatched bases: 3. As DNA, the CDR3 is TGTGCCAGCAGCTTGCCTAGCGGGATAACAGATACGCAGTATTTT. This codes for CASSLPSGITDTQYF.

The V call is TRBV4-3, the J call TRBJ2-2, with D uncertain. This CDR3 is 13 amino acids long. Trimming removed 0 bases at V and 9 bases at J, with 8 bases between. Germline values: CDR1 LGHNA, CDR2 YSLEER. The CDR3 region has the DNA TGCGCCAGCAGCCAAGATCGTGGGTGGGAGCTGTTTTTT. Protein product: CASSQDRGWELFF.

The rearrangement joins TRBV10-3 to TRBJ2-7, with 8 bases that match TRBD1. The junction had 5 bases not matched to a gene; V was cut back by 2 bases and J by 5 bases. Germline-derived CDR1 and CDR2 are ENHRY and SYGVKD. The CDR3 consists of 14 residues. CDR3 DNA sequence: TGTGCCATCAGTGAGAGCAGGGGGCTCGACGAGCAGTACTTC. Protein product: CAISESRGLDEQYF.

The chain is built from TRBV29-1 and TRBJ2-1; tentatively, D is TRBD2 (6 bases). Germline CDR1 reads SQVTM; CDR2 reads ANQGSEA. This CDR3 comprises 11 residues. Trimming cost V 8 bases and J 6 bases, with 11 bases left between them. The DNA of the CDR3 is TGCAGCTTCCGACTAGGCAATGAGCAGTTCTTC. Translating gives CSFRLGNEQFF.

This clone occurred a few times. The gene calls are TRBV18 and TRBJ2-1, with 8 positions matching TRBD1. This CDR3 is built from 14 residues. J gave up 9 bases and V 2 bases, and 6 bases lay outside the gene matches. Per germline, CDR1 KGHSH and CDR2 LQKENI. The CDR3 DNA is TGTGCCAGCTCACCAATGGACAGGGCCCGTGAGCAGTTCTTC. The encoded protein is CASSPMDRAREQFF.

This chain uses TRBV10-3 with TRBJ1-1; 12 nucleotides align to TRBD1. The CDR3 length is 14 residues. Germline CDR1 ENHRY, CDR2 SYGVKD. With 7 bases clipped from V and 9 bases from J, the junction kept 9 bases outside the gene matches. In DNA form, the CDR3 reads TGTGCCATCACGGGACAGGGGGCACGGGCTCAAGCTTTCTTT. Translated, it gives CAITGQGARAQAFF.

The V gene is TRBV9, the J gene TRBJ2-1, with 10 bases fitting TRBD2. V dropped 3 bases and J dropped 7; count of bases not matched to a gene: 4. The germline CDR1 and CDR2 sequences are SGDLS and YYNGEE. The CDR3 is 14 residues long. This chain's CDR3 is CASSGSGRPNEQFF. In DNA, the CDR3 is TGTGCCAGCAGCGGTAGCGGGAGGCCGAATGAGCAGTTCTTC. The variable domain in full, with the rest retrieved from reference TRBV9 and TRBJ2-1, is DSGVTQTPKHLITATGQRVTLRCSPRSGDLSVYWYQQSLDQGLQFLIQYYNGEERAKGNILERFSAQQFPDLHSELNLSSLELGDSALYFCASSGSGRPNEQFFGPGTRLTVL.

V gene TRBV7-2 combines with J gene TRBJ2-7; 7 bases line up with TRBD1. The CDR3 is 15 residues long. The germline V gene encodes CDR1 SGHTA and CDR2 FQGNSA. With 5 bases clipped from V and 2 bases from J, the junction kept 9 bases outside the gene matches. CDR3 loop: CASSLRTGYAYEQYF. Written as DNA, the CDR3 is TGTGCCAGCAGCCTTCGGACAGGTTATGCCTACGAGCAGTACTTC.

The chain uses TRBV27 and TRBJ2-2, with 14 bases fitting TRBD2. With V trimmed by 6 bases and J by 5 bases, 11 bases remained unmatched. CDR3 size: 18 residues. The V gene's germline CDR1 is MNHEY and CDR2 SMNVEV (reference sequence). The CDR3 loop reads CASSPPRGTSGRTGELFF. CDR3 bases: TGTGCCAGCAGCCCACCCCGAGGGACTAGCGGGAGAACCGGGGAGCTGTTTTTT.

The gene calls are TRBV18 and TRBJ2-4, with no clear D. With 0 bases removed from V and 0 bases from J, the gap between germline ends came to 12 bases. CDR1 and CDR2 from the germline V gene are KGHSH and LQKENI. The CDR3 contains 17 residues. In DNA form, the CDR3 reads TGTGCCAGCTCACCACCGAGTCGCGCGCTAGCCAAAAACATTCAGTACTTC. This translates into CASSPPSRALAKNIQYF.

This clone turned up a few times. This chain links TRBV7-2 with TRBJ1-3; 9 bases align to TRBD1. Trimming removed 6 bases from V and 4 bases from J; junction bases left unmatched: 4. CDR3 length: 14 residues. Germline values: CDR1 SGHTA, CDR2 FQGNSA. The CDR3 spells CASSRTGDGNTIYF. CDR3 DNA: TGTGCCAGCAGTAGGACAGGGGACGGAAACACCATATATTTT.

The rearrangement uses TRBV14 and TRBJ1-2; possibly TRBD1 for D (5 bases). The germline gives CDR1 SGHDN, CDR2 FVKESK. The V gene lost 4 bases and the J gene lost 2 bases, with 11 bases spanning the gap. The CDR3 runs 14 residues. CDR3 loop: CASSRDAGNYGYTF. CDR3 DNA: TGTGCCAGCAGCCGGGACGCAGGAAACTATGGCTACACCTTC. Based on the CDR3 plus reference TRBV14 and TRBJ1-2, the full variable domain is EAGVTQFPSHSVIEKGQTVTLRCDPISGHDNLYWYRRVMGKEIKFLLHFVKESKQDESGMPNNRFLAERTGGTYSTLKVQPAELEDSGVYFCASSRDAGNYGYTFGSGTRLTVV.

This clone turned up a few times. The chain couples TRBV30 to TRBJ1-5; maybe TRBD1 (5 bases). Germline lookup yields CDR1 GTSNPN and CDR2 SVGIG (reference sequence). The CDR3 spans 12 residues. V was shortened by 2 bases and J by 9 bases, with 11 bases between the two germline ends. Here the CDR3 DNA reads TGTGCCTGGAGTCCGGGGGAGAGGCCCCAGCATTTT. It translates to CAWSPGERPQHF.